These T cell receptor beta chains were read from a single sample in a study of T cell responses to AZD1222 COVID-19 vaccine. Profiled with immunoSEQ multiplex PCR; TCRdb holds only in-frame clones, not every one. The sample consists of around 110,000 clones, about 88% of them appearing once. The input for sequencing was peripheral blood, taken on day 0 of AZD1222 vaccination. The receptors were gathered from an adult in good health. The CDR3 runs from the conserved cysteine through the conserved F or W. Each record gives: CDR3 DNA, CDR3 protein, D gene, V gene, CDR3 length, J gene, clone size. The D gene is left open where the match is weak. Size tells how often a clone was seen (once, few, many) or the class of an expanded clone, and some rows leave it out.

DNA: TGTGCCAGCAGTTACTCAGGGTCCAAAAACATTCAGTACTTC
CDR3: CASSYSGSKNIQYF
D: .
V: TRBV6-5
length: 14
J: TRBJ2-4
size: .

DNA: TGTGCCATCGGTAGCGAATCGACAGGCCTAGTGGAGGGCTACACCTTC
CDR3: CAIGSESTGLVEGYTF
D: .
V: TRBV10-3
length: 16
J: TRBJ1-2
size: .

DNA: TGCGCCAGCAGCGCGGAGACTTTCGGGGGCTACACCTTC
CDR3: CASSAETFGGYTF
D: .
V: TRBV5-1
length: 13
J: TRBJ1-2
size: .

DNA: TGTGCCAGCAGCCTTAATGGCAGGGGACTGAGTGAAAAACTGTTTTTT
CDR3: CASSLNGRGLSEKLFF
D: .
V: TRBV4-2
length: 16
J: TRBJ1-4
size: .

DNA: TGTGCCAGTAGTATAGATGGGGGGCTGACTGAAGCTTTCTTT
CDR3: CASSIDGGLTEAFF
D: .
V: TRBV19
length: 14
J: TRBJ1-1
size: .

DNA: TGTGCCAGCAGTTTGAAGCCCCTGGGCCTCCACTTT
CDR3: CASSLKPLGLHF
D: .
V: TRBV12-3/TRBV12-4
length: 12
J: TRBJ1-6
size: few

DNA: TGTGCCAGTAGTTTCGGGACAGGGCCTGCCGAAGCTTTCTTT
CDR3: CASSFGTGPAEAFF
D: TRBD1
V: TRBV19
length: 14
J: TRBJ1-1
size: .

DNA: TGTGCCAGCAGCCCCCGACTAGCGGGAGACGCAGATACGCAGTATTTT
CDR3: CASSPRLAGDADTQYF
D: TRBD2
V: TRBV7-9
length: 16
J: TRBJ2-3
size: .

DNA: TGTGCCAGCAGTGGGGTCACCGAAGCTTTCTTT
CDR3: CASSGVTEAFF
D: .
V: TRBV7-9
length: 11
J: TRBJ1-1
size: .

DNA: TGTGCCAGCAGCGTAGTAGGGGATGGCTACACCTTC
CDR3: CASSVVGDGYTF
D: .
V: TRBV9
length: 12
J: TRBJ1-2
size: .

DNA: TGTGCCACCAGCAGAGATCACAGGGGGATCTATACGAACACTGAAGCTTTCTTT
CDR3: CATSRDHRGIYTNTEAFF
D: TRBD1
V: TRBV15
length: 18
J: TRBJ1-1
size: .

DNA: TGTGCCACCAGCAGAGAGGTCACAGACAGCAATCAGCCCCAGCATTTT
CDR3: CATSREVTDSNQPQHF
D: .
V: TRBV15
length: 16
J: TRBJ1-5
size: .

DNA: TGCGCCAGCAGCCCAGCCATCGTCGAAGCTTTCTTT
CDR3: CASSPAIVEAFF
D: .
V: TRBV5-1
length: 12
J: TRBJ1-1
size: few

DNA: TGTGCCAGCAGCTTAGATACCTATGGCTACACCTTC
CDR3: CASSLDTYGYTF
D: .
V: TRBV7-2
length: 12
J: TRBJ1-2
size: .

DNA: TGCAGCGTTGGATCCGCAGGGCCGACGGGTGGCTACACCTTC
CDR3: CSVGSAGPTGGYTF
D: .
V: TRBV29-1
length: 14
J: TRBJ1-2
size: .

DNA: TGCAGCGCCGCCGCCCAAGGACAGGCCCTAGATACGCAGTATTTT
CDR3: CSAAAQGQALDTQYF
D: TRBD1
V: TRBV29-1
length: 15
J: TRBJ2-3
size: .

DNA: TGTGCCAGCAGCCTCGGGACAGAAACCGGGGAGCTGTTTTTT
CDR3: CASSLGTETGELFF
D: TRBD1
V: TRBV3-1/TRBV3-2
length: 14
J: TRBJ2-2
size: .

DNA: TGTGCCAGCAGCGCGGGACCCCAAGAGACCCAGTACTTC
CDR3: CASSAGPQETQYF
D: .
V: TRBV28
length: 13
J: TRBJ2-5
size: .

DNA: TGTGCCAGCAGTTTGACAGGGGGCTTAAGCAATCAGCCCCAGCATTTT
CDR3: CASSLTGGLSNQPQHF
D: TRBD1
V: TRBV27
length: 16
J: TRBJ1-5
size: .

DNA: TGTGCCAGCAGCGTGATTTCACCCCTCCACTTT
CDR3: CASSVISPLHF
D: .
V: TRBV28
length: 11
J: TRBJ1-6
size: .

DNA: TGTGCCAGTAGTCCCCGCGGGACTAGCGGGAGGTACGAGCAGTACTTC
CDR3: CASSPRGTSGRYEQYF
D: TRBD2
V: TRBV19
length: 16
J: TRBJ2-7
size: .

DNA: TGTGCCAGCAGCATAAATCAGCCCCAGCATTTT
CDR3: CASSINQPQHF
D: .
V: TRBV11-3
length: 11
J: TRBJ1-5
size: .

DNA: TGTGCCAGCAGGGTCGGGGACTACCAAGAGACCCAGTACTTC
CDR3: CASRVGDYQETQYF
D: .
V: TRBV11-2
length: 14
J: TRBJ2-5
size: .

DNA: TGTGCCAGTACCCCCGGACAGGGAATGACCGAGCAGTACTTC
CDR3: CASTPGQGMTEQYF
D: TRBD1
V: TRBV19
length: 14
J: TRBJ2-7
size: .

DNA: TGCAGTGCTAGTTCGACTAGTTCGGCAGATACGCAGTATTTT
CDR3: CSASSTSSADTQYF
D: .
V: TRBV20-1
length: 14
J: TRBJ2-3
size: .

DNA: TGTGCCAGCAGTTTAAGGGCAGGAAGGAACACTGAAGCTTTCTTT
CDR3: CASSLRAGRNTEAFF
D: .
V: TRBV6-5
length: 15
J: TRBJ1-1
size: .

DNA: TGTGCCAGCAGCGAGGGACAGAAAAGTGAAAAACTGTTTTTT
CDR3: CASSEGQKSEKLFF
D: TRBD1
V: TRBV11-1
length: 14
J: TRBJ1-4
size: .

DNA: TGTGCCAGCCGCGGCGGCGCAGCTGCACCCCTCCACTTT
CDR3: CASRGGAAAPLHF
D: .
V: TRBV27
length: 13
J: TRBJ1-6
size: .

DNA: TGTGCCAGCAGCCAAGTTTCAGGGGTCAGCACTGAAGCTTTCTTT
CDR3: CASSQVSGVSTEAFF
D: .
V: TRBV3-1/TRBV3-2
length: 15
J: TRBJ1-1
size: .

DNA: TGTGCCAGCAGCTACGAAGGGTTTACGCAGTACTTC
CDR3: CASSYEGFTQYF
D: .
V: TRBV7-2
length: 12
J: TRBJ2-7
size: .

DNA: TGTGCCAGCAGACCACCGGGACTAGGATATGATGAGCAGTTCTTC
CDR3: CASRPPGLGYDEQFF
D: TRBD2
V: TRBV28
length: 15
J: TRBJ2-1
size: few

DNA: TGTGCCAGCTCACCACCGGGGGACACCGGGGAGCTGTTTTTT
CDR3: CASSPPGDTGELFF
D: .
V: TRBV18
length: 14
J: TRBJ2-2
size: .

DNA: TGTGCCAGCAGTGCCGCTGCCGCTAATGAAAAACTGTTTTTT
CDR3: CASSAAAANEKLFF
D: .
V: TRBV25-1
length: 14
J: TRBJ1-4
size: once

DNA: TGTGCCAGCCAAAAACAGCCGGCAGGGGGCGCGGGCACCGGGGAGCTGTTTTTT
CDR3: CASQKQPAGGAGTGELFF
D: TRBD1
V: TRBV7-9
length: 18
J: TRBJ2-2
size: .

DNA: TGTGCCAGCAGTGAAAAGGTCTACAACACTGAAGCTTTCTTT
CDR3: CASSEKVYNTEAFF
D: .
V: TRBV6-1
length: 14
J: TRBJ1-1
size: .

DNA: TGTGCCAGTAAAAGGACGGCGAGGTCTGGGGCCAACGTCCTGACTTTC
CDR3: CASKRTARSGANVLTF
D: .
V: TRBV19
length: 16
J: TRBJ2-6
size: .

DNA: TGTGCCAGCAGTTTCCTTCTTCAAACAGGGTCGGGGGGCTACACCTTC
CDR3: CASSFLLQTGSGGYTF
D: .
V: TRBV27
length: 16
J: TRBJ1-2
size: .

DNA: TGTGCCATCAACCCAGCGGGGAACACTGAAGCTTTCTTT
CDR3: CAINPAGNTEAFF
D: .
V: TRBV10-3
length: 13
J: TRBJ1-1
size: .

DNA: TGTGCCAGCAGCCATAGACAGGGCTCTGGAAACACCATATATTTT
CDR3: CASSHRQGSGNTIYF
D: TRBD1
V: TRBV7-8
length: 15
J: TRBJ1-3
size: .

DNA: TGTGCCAGCAGCGGGGACAGGGTTGGGAACACCTTC
CDR3: CASSGDRVGNTF
D: TRBD1
V: TRBV9
length: 12
J: TRBJ1-2
size: .

DNA: TGTGCCAGCAGCGGCCGGGACACCTACGAGCAGTACTTC
CDR3: CASSGRDTYEQYF
D: .
V: TRBV5-5
length: 13
J: TRBJ2-7
size: few

DNA: TGTGCCAGCAGCTTAGATACGCAGTATTTT
CDR3: CASSLDTQYF
D: .
V: TRBV7-6
length: 10
J: TRBJ2-3
size: .

DNA: TGTGCCACCAGACTAGCGGGAGGAGAGACCCAGTACTTC
CDR3: CATRLAGGETQYF
D: TRBD2
V: TRBV25-1
length: 13
J: TRBJ2-5
size: .

DNA: TGTGCCAGCAGCTTAGGCGGGACAGAGATGAACTATGGCTACACCTTC
CDR3: CASSLGGTEMNYGYTF
D: TRBD1
V: TRBV7-2
length: 16
J: TRBJ1-2
size: .

DNA: TGTGCCAGCAGCTTAGGGGGACCCGTCCTTAATTCACCCCTCCACTTT
CDR3: CASSLGGPVLNSPLHF
D: .
V: TRBV7-3
length: 16
J: TRBJ1-6
size: .

DNA: TGTGCCTGGAACGCACCTAGCTCCTACGAGCAGTACTTC
CDR3: CAWNAPSSYEQYF
D: .
V: TRBV30
length: 13
J: TRBJ2-7
size: .

DNA: TGTGCCAGCAGCTTACCGCGGGAGGTGGAGAACATTCAGTACTTC
CDR3: CASSLPREVENIQYF
D: TRBD2
V: TRBV7-9
length: 15
J: TRBJ2-4
size: .

DNA: TGTGCCTGGAGTGGACTAGCCCCAGATACGCAGTATTTT
CDR3: CAWSGLAPDTQYF
D: TRBD2
V: TRBV30
length: 13
J: TRBJ2-3
size: .

DNA: TGTGCCAGCAGTTTAAGCAGCCTACAGCTTAACTATGGCTACACCTTC
CDR3: CASSLSSLQLNYGYTF
D: .
V: TRBV28
length: 16
J: TRBJ1-2
size: .

DNA: TGTGCCAGCAGCTTGGGAGGGGACACCGGGGAGCTGTTTTTT
CDR3: CASSLGGDTGELFF
D: TRBD2
V: TRBV11-3
length: 14
J: TRBJ2-2
size: .

DNA: TGTGCCAGGGGACTAGCGGGATCCAATGAGCAGTTCTTC
CDR3: CARGLAGSNEQFF
D: TRBD2
V: TRBV2
length: 13
J: TRBJ2-1
size: .

DNA: TGTGCCAGCCGAATTTCCGGGGACAGTAACTATGGCTACACCTTC
CDR3: CASRISGDSNYGYTF
D: TRBD1
V: TRBV6-5
length: 15
J: TRBJ1-2
size: .

DNA: TGTGCCATCAGTGAGTCGAACGTCGGGAGCTCACCCCTCCACTTT
CDR3: CAISESNVGSSPLHF
D: .
V: TRBV10-3
length: 15
J: TRBJ1-6
size: .

DNA: TGTGCCAGCAGCCAAGACATTGGCACTGAAGCTTTCTTT
CDR3: CASSQDIGTEAFF
D: .
V: TRBV3-1/TRBV3-2
length: 13
J: TRBJ1-1
size: .

DNA: TGTGCCAGCAGTTATGTTACTAGCGGCTACAATGAGCAGTTCTTC
CDR3: CASSYVTSGYNEQFF
D: TRBD2
V: TRBV6-5
length: 15
J: TRBJ2-1
size: .